The 6 T cell receptor beta chains given below trace back to one sample, sequenced in a study of response to subunit inactivated influenza vaccine. TCRdb passed the RT-PCR reads through MiXCR, listing each CDR3 protein once. The table shows 700,000 to 900,000 distinct CDR3 sequences, with approximately 21% occurring only once. Specimen: PBMCs from blood, collected less than 6 days after vaccination. The origin of the receptors is a man aged 50 to 59 who received an inactivated influenza vaccine.

This clonotype has more than one count but fewer than ten. This chain links TRBV6-2 or TRBV6-3 with TRBJ2-2; 7 bases fit TRBD2. Germline V gene lookup returns CDR1 MNHEY and CDR2 SVGEGT. The length of the CDR3 is 19 residues. Losses at the gene ends were 2 bases for V and 0 bases for J; bases not matched to a gene: 12. The CDR3, as DNA: TGTGCCAGCAGTTACGTCTTATTTCCCGCGGGAGCGAACACCGGGGAGCTGTTTTTT. It is translated as CASSYVLFPAGANTGELFF.

The V call is TRBV18, the J call TRBJ1-1, with TRBD1 matching over 7 bases. Unmatched junction bases numbered 5, after V lost 4 bases and J lost 3 bases. Germline lookup yields CDR1 KGHSH and CDR2 LQKENI. The length of the CDR3 is 14 residues. The CDR3 DNA is TGTGCCAGCTCACTAATGGGACAGTACACTGAAGCTTTCTTT. Translation: CASSLMGQYTEAFF.

The chain couples TRBV15 to TRBJ2-3; D remains ambiguous. The CDR3 spans 13 residues. The germline V gene has CDR1 LNHNV and CDR2 YYDKDF (reference sequence). Trimming removed 3 bases from V and 3 bases from J, with 7 bases in between. This chain's CDR3 is CATSRAWTDTQYF. CDR3 nucleotide sequence: TGTGCCACCAGCAGGGCCTGGACAGATACGCAGTATTTT.

This clonotype has a count of ten or more. The chain's CDR3 is CASSRFGGETQYF. As DNA, the CDR3 is TGTGCCAGCAGCCGATTTGGGGGAGAGACCCAGTACTTC. This chain joins TRBV3-1 and TRBJ2-5; perhaps D is TRBD1 or TRBD2 (5 bases each). V gave up 4 bases and J gave up 4 bases, with 10 bases separating them. The CDR3 loop spans 13 amino acids. Germline loops: CDR1 LGHDT, CDR2 YNNKEL (reference sequence).

About this clonotype itself: One junction end does not reproduce the germline sequence, and a read error may be involved. This sequence joins TRBV20-1 and TRBJ2-7, with 11 bases matching TRBD2. This CDR3 has 12 amino acids. Germline CDR1 is DFQATT and CDR2 is SNEGSKA (reference sequence). CDR3 residues: CSSGGTSGSLNF. CDR3 DNA sequence: TGCAGTAGCGGCGGGACTAGCGGATCTCTAAACTTC.

The chain has TRBV20-1 and TRBJ1-6, with 7 nucleotides matching TRBD1. Germline V CDR1 and CDR2: DFQATT, SNEGSKA (reference sequence). The CDR3 sequence is 14 residues long. J gave up 10 bases and V 3 bases, and 9 bases lay outside the gene matches. The CDR3 bases are TGCAGTGCTAGTGAGTGGAGGGGGCTCTCACCCCTCCACTTT. Translation gives CSASEWRGLSPLHF.